The 9 T cell receptor beta chains below were found in one sample sequenced in a study of blood T cells in healthy people across ages. A second PCR of roughly 7 to 11 cycles used a sample-barcoded 5' primer and a J-beta primer mix. TCRdb used MiXCR to reprocess the 5' RACE reads, holding one entry per CDR3 protein. The sample carries over 500,000 distinct CDR3 sequences, about 28% recorded once. The data were also submitted as part of a second study, on T cells of mothers and their children.

The sequenced sample was blood. These receptors all stem from a boy aged 2 to 10 in good health.

A few counts support this clonotype. The CDR3 loop is CASTGFDEQYF. CDR3 in DNA: TGTGCCAGCACAGGGTTCGACGAGCAGTACTTC. The chain has TRBV2 and TRBJ2-7; perhaps TRBD1 as D (5 bases). CDR1 and CDR2 from the germline V gene are SNHLY and FYNNEI. CDR3 length: 11 amino acids. Trimming pared 7 bases from V and 5 bases from J, leaving 9 bases between.

This clonotype was seen a handful of times. The genes are TRBV7-9 and TRBJ2-3; TRBD2 is a possible D gene (6 bases). V was trimmed by 2 bases and J by 0 bases, leaving 9 bases between them. The germline CDR1 and CDR2 sequences are SEHNR and FQNEAQ (reference sequence). The CDR3 is 15 amino acids. The CDR3 sequence: CASSLTGTSTDTQYF. CDR3 sequence (DNA): TGTGCCAGCAGCTTAACCGGGACTAGCACAGATACGCAGTATTTT. The variable domain in full, with the rest retrieved from reference TRBV7-9 and TRBJ2-3, is DTGVSQNPRHKITKRGQNVTFRCDPISEHNRLYWYRQTLGQGPEFLTYFQNEAQLEKSRLLSDRFSAERPKGSFSTLEIQRTEQGDSAMYLCASSLTGTSTDTQYFGPGTRLTVL.

This clonotype was detected only a few times. The junction differs from germline at one of its ends, possibly a read error. The V call is TRBV3-1, the J call TRBJ2-1; D is unresolved. The CDR3 loop spans 11 amino acids. Per the germline V gene, CDR1 is LGHDT and CDR2 is YNNKEL (reference sequence). CDR3 loop: CVSSHVNEQFF. CDR3 DNA sequence: TGTGTCAGCAGCCACGTCAATGAGCAGTTCTTC.

This clonotype appeared a few times. The chain is built from TRBV7-3 and TRBJ2-7, with 8 nucleotides matching TRBD2. The DNA end is a closer match to TRBJ2-1, so the J assignment may be wrong. CDR3 size: 15 residues. The germline CDR1 and CDR2 sequences are SGHTA and FQGTGA. This CDR3 reads CASSKTSGEINEQFF. Written as DNA, the CDR3 is TGTGCCAGCAGCAAAACTAGCGGAGAGATTAATGAGCAGTTCTTC.

This clonotype was detected many times. The CDR3 sequence: CASSLTGILGSNQPQHF. In DNA form, the CDR3 reads TGTGCCAGCAGCTTAACAGGAATCCTAGGCAGCAATCAGCCCCAGCATTTT. The chain recombines TRBV7-8 with TRBJ1-5; perhaps TRBD1 as D (5 bases). Germline V lookup: CDR1 SGHVS, CDR2 FQNEAQ. The length of the CDR3 is 17 residues. Trimming removed 2 bases at V and 1 base at J, with 15 bases between.

This clonotype was found a few times. The rearrangement joins TRBV2 to TRBJ1-1, with D maybe TRBD1 (5 bases). CDR1 is SNHLY, CDR2 FYNNEI, per germline. CDR3 length: 17 amino acids. Trimming pared 3 bases from V and 5 bases from J, leaving 22 bases between. The chain's CDR3 is CASSEPGTAGPPTEAFF. The CDR3 coding sequence is TGTGCCAGCAGTGAGCCCGGGACGGCGGGCCCCCCGACTGAAGCTTTCTTT. Together with reference TRBV2 and TRBJ1-1, the CDR3 gives the full variable domain: EPEVTQTPSHQVTQMGQEVILRCVPISNHLYFYWYRQILGQKVEFLVSFYNNEISEKSEIFDDQFSVERPDGSNFTLKIRSTKLEDSAMYFCASSEPGTAGPPTEAFFGQGTRLTVV.

About this clonotype: Germline is not matched at one junction end, which may reflect a read error. The chain recombines TRBV9 with TRBJ2-1, with 9 positions matching TRBD2. Germline CDR1 SGDLS, CDR2 YYNGEE. This CDR3 region has 17 residues. CDR3 sequence (DNA): TGCGCCAGCAGCAAAAAGCGGGAGGTTACCTCCTACAATGAGCAGTTCTTC. Translation: CASSKKREVTSYNEQFF.

The chain recombines TRBV6-1 with TRBJ2-7; D uncertain. Trimming cost V 1 base and J 5 bases, with 15 bases left between them. The CDR3 spans 15 residues. The germline gives CDR1 MNHNS, CDR2 SASEGT. The CDR3 spells CASSEVVGVRNEQYF. CDR3 nucleotide sequence: TGTGCCAGCAGTGAAGTTGTTGGGGTGAGGAACGAGCAGTACTTC.

V and J are TRBV12-3 or TRBV12-4 and TRBJ2-2, with D perhaps TRBD1 or TRBD2 (5 bases each). This CDR3 contains 15 residues. Trimming removed 5 bases from V and 5 bases from J, with 15 bases in between. The DNA for the CDR3 is TGTGCCAGCAGTGACAGAGCTACGGGGACCGGGGAGCTGTTTTTT. Its protein is CASSDRATGTGELFF.